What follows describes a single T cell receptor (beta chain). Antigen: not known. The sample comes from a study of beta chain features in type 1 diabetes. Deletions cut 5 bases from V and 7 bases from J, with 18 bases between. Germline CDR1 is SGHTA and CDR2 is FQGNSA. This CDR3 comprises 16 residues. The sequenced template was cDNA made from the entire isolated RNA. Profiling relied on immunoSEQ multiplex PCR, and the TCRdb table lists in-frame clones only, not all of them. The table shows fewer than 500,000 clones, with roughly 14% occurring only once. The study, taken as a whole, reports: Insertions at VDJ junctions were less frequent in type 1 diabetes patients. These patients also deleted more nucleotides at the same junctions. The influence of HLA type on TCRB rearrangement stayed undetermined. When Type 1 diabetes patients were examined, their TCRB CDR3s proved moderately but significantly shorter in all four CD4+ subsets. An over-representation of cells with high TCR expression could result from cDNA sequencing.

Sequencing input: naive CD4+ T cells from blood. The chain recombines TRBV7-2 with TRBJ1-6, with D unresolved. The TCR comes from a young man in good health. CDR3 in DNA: TGTGCCAGCAGCACGGTGACCGTTTTGGGGAATTCACCCCTCCACTTT. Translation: CASSTVTVLGNSPLHF.